The rows below give T cell receptor beta chains drawn from one sample of a study of human CD8 memory T cell subsets. One entry per CDR3 protein, without DNA, is what TCRdb gives after re-calling the 5' RACE reads. This repertoire includes 9,000 to 13,000 distinct CDR3 sequences. Sequencing was performed on CD8+ stem-like memory T cells (TSCM and TCM) sorted from PBMCs. These receptors were taken from a human donor in good health. CDR3s include the opening cysteine and the closing phenylalanine or tryptophan. Each record gives: V gene, J gene, clone size, CDR3 protein. The listing skips clone size in some rows; elsewhere it reads once, few, many or a size class.

v_gene: TRBV4-1; j_gene: TRBJ2-2; abundance: medium-sized; CDR3aa: CASSQEDSGDTGELFF
v_gene: TRBV11-1; j_gene: TRBJ2-1; abundance: -; CDR3aa: CASRFPGTTNNEQFF
v_gene: TRBV6-6; j_gene: TRBJ2-2; abundance: -; CDR3aa: CASSYPGTSAGELFF
v_gene: TRBV6-5; j_gene: TRBJ2-5; abundance: -; CDR3aa: CASSYADSPQETQYF
v_gene: TRBV7-3; j_gene: TRBJ2-1; abundance: -; CDR3aa: CASSPTSGYNEQFF
v_gene: TRBV28; j_gene: TRBJ2-3; abundance: -; CDR3aa: CASSGLANTDTQYF
v_gene: TRBV14; j_gene: TRBJ2-5; abundance: -; CDR3aa: CASSLRLALGETQYF
v_gene: TRBV24-1; j_gene: TRBJ1-2; abundance: -; CDR3aa: CATSELGYGQGAVGYTF
v_gene: TRBV28; j_gene: TRBJ2-2; abundance: -; CDR3aa: CASSLFGNTGELFF
v_gene: TRBV5-6; j_gene: TRBJ2-7; abundance: -; CDR3aa: CASSIRGLTYEQYF
v_gene: TRBV18; j_gene: TRBJ1-1; abundance: -; CDR3aa: CASSPPDHIEAFF
v_gene: TRBV6-1; j_gene: TRBJ2-1; abundance: -; CDR3aa: CASRLASEPYNEQFF
v_gene: TRBV6-5; j_gene: TRBJ2-3; abundance: -; CDR3aa: CASSFAIYSTDTQYF